Listed below are T cell receptor beta chains from one sample, sequenced in a study of T-cell memory formation after mild COVID-19. TCRdb analysed the 5' RACE reads with MiXCR anew, one entry per CDR3 protein. The top ten hold 2% to 2.5% of the sample, which has around 140,000 distinct CDR3 sequences, 15% to 20% seen once. Specimen: PBMCs or a T cell subset sorted from them (not recorded which). The receptors here all came from an adult woman who had mild COVID-19 (a few samples of this study predate the infection). Cell type and time point are not known. Both conserved end residues are part of each CDR3. The order of the fields is J gene, D gene, clone size, V gene, CDR3 protein, CDR3 DNA. The D gene is left open where the match is weak. Not all rows give a size; the values are once, few, many and, for expanded clones, a class.

TRBJ1-2 | TRBD1 | . | TRBV7-3 | CASSAGTGFGYTF | TGTGCCAGCAGCGCCGGGACAGGGTTTGGCTACACCTTC
TRBJ1-1 | TRBD1 | . | TRBV18 | CASSHHGGQENTEAFF | TGTGCCAGCTCTCACCATGGGGGACAGGAGAACACTGAAGCTTTCTTT
TRBJ2-7 | TRBD1 | few | TRBV7-9 | CASSLWVPGTAYEQYF | TGTGCCAGCAGCTTATGGGTCCCCGGGACAGCGTACGAGCAGTACTTC
TRBJ2-7 | . | . | TRBV7-6 | CASSGQFGEQYF | TGTGCCAGCAGCGGACAGTTCGGCGAGCAGTACTTC
TRBJ2-1 | TRBD2 | . | TRBV29-1 | CSVGGGGAREQFF | TGCAGCGTTGGTGGCGGGGGGGCAAGGGAGCAGTTCTTC
TRBJ2-6 | . | . | TRBV9 | CASSVGLGTGANVLTF | TGTGCCAGCAGCGTAGGTTTAGGGACTGGGGCCAACGTCCTGACTTTC
TRBJ2-7 | . | few | TRBV2 | CASSEALAGPRSYEQYF | TGTGCCAGCAGTGAAGCGCTTGCAGGGCCTAGGTCCTACGAGCAGTACTTC
TRBJ1-6 | TRBD1 | few | TRBV12-3/TRBV12-4 | CASSLDRASSPLHF | TGTGCCAGCAGTTTGGACAGGGCCTCTTCACCCCTCCACTTT
TRBJ1-1 | . | . | TRBV7-2 | CASRIQTNTEAFF | TGTGCCAGCAGGATACAGACGAACACTGAAGCTTTCTTT
TRBJ2-1 | TRBD1 | . | TRBV5-1 | CASSLRQGARNEQFF | TGCGCCAGCAGCTTGAGACAGGGGGCGCGAAATGAGCAGTTCTTC
TRBJ1-1 | . | . | TRBV20-1 | CSAERGAGAFF | TGCAGTGCTGAACGGGGTGCGGGAGCTTTCTTT
TRBJ2-7 | TRBD1 | few | TRBV27 | CASSFGDRPYEQYF | TGTGCCAGCAGTTTTGGGGACAGGCCTTACGAGCAGTACTTC
TRBJ2-5 | TRBD2 | . | TRBV11-2 | CASSLPGLAGRQETQYF | TGTGCCAGCAGCCTACCCGGACTAGCGGGACGCCAAGAGACCCAGTACTTC
TRBJ2-7 | . | . | TRBV15 | CATSRDRFEQYF | TGTGCCACCAGCAGAGACAGGTTCGAGCAGTACTTC
TRBJ2-7 | . | . | TRBV6-6 | CASSYFLTGSGSGYEQYF | TGTGCCAGCAGTTACTTCTTAACAGGGTCCGGATCGGGATACGAGCAGTACTTC
TRBJ2-1 | TRBD2 | few | TRBV2 | CASSVQAGGRDEQFF | TGTGCCAGCAGTGTACAAGCGGGAGGGCGGGATGAGCAGTTCTTC
TRBJ2-5 | TRBD2 | . | TRBV12-3/TRBV12-4 | CASRRDSWTSDKEETQYF | TGTGCCAGCAGGCGGGACAGCTGGACTAGCGATAAGGAAGAGACCCAGTACTTC
TRBJ2-1 | . | . | TRBV6-1 | CASSKESRANEQFF | TGTGCCAGCAGCAAGGAATCCCGGGCCAATGAGCAGTTCTTC
TRBJ1-1 | . | . | TRBV6-5 | CASSRLREGSTEAFF | TGTGCCAGCAGTCGCCTAAGAGAAGGGAGCACTGAAGCTTTCTTT
TRBJ1-1 | . | . | TRBV7-8 | CASSLFPRDTEAFF | TGTGCCAGCAGCTTATTCCCCAGGGACACTGAAGCTTTCTTT
TRBJ1-2 | . | . | TRBV6-5 | CASRQIQGTYGYTF | TGTGCCAGCAGACAAATACAGGGAACCTATGGCTACACCTTC
TRBJ1-1 | . | . | TRBV18 | CASSPQQGHTEAFF | TGTGCCAGCTCCCCCCAACAGGGCCACACTGAAGCTTTCTTT
TRBJ2-5 | TRBD1 | . | TRBV12-3/TRBV12-4 | CASSLRDRPYF | TGTGCCAGCAGTTTAAGGGACAGACCTTACTTC
TRBJ1-5 | . | few | TRBV20-1 | CSAREGNQGNQPQHF | TGCAGTGCTAGAGAGGGCAACCAAGGCAATCAGCCCCAGCATTTT
TRBJ2-5 | . | few | TRBV5-6 | CASSLWKDETQYF | TGTGCCAGCAGCTTGTGGAAGGATGAGACCCAGTACTTC
TRBJ1-1 | TRBD1 | . | TRBV5-1 | CASSLGDRGITEAFF | TGCGCCAGCAGCTTGGGGGACAGGGGAATCACTGAAGCTTTCTTT
TRBJ2-4 | TRBD2 | . | TRBV4-3 | CASSPSGSAKNIQYF | TGCGCCAGCAGCCCCAGCGGGAGTGCCAAAAACATTCAGTACTTC
TRBJ2-7 | . | . | TRBV6-5 | CASSYPGDEQYF | TGTGCCAGCAGTTACCCTGGGGACGAGCAGTACTTC
TRBJ2-7 | . | many | TRBV5-1 | CASSLDGNPYEQYF | TGCGCCAGCAGCTTGGACGGAAACCCCTACGAGCAGTACTTC
TRBJ2-2 | . | few | TRBV27 | CASSRALGGVTTGELFF | TGTGCCAGCAGCCGTGCATTGGGGGGAGTGACCACCGGGGAGCTGTTTTTT
TRBJ1-2 | . | . | TRBV20-1 | CSATPYRNSGYTF | TGCAGTGCTACCCCTTACAGGAATAGTGGCTACACCTTC
TRBJ2-1 | . | few | TRBV18 | CASSPRGGLEWFF | TGTGCCAGCTCACCACGCGGCGGGCTGGAGTGGTTCTTC
TRBJ1-2 | TRBD1 | few | TRBV12-3/TRBV12-4 | CASSFGTVANYGYTF | TGTGCCAGCAGTTTCGGGACAGTTGCTAACTATGGCTACACCTTC
TRBJ1-1 | . | . | TRBV7-9 | CASSSPGQNTEAFF | TGTGCCAGCAGCTCGCCGGGACAGAACACTGAAGCTTTCTTT
TRBJ2-5 | . | few | TRBV5-5 | CASSAGGDPQETQYF | TGTGCCAGCAGCGCCGGAGGGGATCCACAAGAGACCCAGTACTTC
TRBJ1-6 | . | . | TRBV6-6 | CASSYSGATLHF | TGTGCCAGCAGTTATAGCGGGGCTACCCTCCACTTT
TRBJ2-1 | . | . | TRBV20-1 | CSAGYNEQFF | TGCAGTGCGGGATACAATGAGCAGTTCTTC
TRBJ1-5 | TRBD1 | . | TRBV12-3/TRBV12-4 | CASSSPRGQGWNQPQHF | TGTGCCAGCAGTTCCCCTAGGGGACAGGGATGGAATCAGCCCCAGCATTTT
TRBJ2-5 | . | . | TRBV7-2 | CASTPSRETQYF | TGTGCCAGCACCCCCTCAAGAGAGACCCAGTACTTC
TRBJ2-7 | . | . | TRBV5-6 | CASSFGLDYEQYF | TGTGCCAGCAGCTTCGGGCTTGACTACGAGCAGTACTTC
TRBJ1-1 | . | . | TRBV5-1 | CASSYTHDGGGEAFF | TGCGCCAGCAGCTATACCCACGACGGGGGCGGTGAAGCTTTCTTT
TRBJ1-2 | TRBD1 | . | TRBV2 | CASPSTGIYGYTF | TGTGCCAGCCCTTCGACAGGGATCTATGGCTACACCTTC
TRBJ2-5 | TRBD1 | few | TRBV7-3 | CASSETGTGKETQYF | TGTGCCAGCAGCGAGACCGGGACAGGGAAAGAGACCCAGTACTTC
TRBJ1-5 | . | . | TRBV20-1 | CSAAGAVAHQPQHF | TGCAGTGCCGCAGGGGCTGTCGCCCATCAGCCCCAGCATTTT
TRBJ2-7 | . | . | TRBV12-3/TRBV12-4 | CASNINSGRGTYEQYF | TGTGCCAGCAATATTAATTCCGGAAGGGGGACCTACGAGCAGTACTTC
TRBJ1-4 | . | . | TRBV20-1 | CSGGSNEKLFF | TGCAGCGGGGGGTCTAATGAGAAACTGTTTTTT
TRBJ1-5 | TRBD1 | . | TRBV12-3/TRBV12-4 | CASSFGTAFRQPQHF | TGTGCCAGCAGTTTCGGGACAGCGTTTCGCCAGCCCCAGCATTTT
TRBJ2-6 | . | . | TRBV7-2 | CASSLRQPSGANVLTF | TGTGCCAGCAGCTTAAGACAGCCTTCTGGGGCCAACGTCCTGACTTTC
TRBJ2-7 | . | . | TRBV20-1 | CSAKPGGYEQYF | TGCAGTGCAAAGCCAGGCGGATACGAGCAGTACTTC
TRBJ2-5 | TRBD2 | . | TRBV10-2 | CASGGYSGEAQYF | TGCGCCAGCGGCGGGTATAGCGGGGAGGCCCAGTACTTC